What follows are 10 T cell receptor beta chains derived from one specimen sequenced in a study of CD4 T cells in relation to SARS-CoV-2 and coronaviruses. The method was immunoSEQ multiplex PCR; TCRdb's version includes in-frame clones alone and lacks a portion of them. The sample comprises around 62,000 clones, 85% to 95% of which are singletons, and roughly 0.14% rests with the top ten. Unexposed donor CD4+ T cells date from about 2011-2019, before the COVID-19 pandemic. Sample: naive CD4+ T cells from PBMCs. Stated subset: naive CD4+ T cells isolated by negative enrichment. All receptors derive from a human donor in good health.

J is TRBJ2-1 and V is TRBV10-2; D possibly corresponds to TRBD2 (6 bases). The CDR3 runs 14 residues. From germline, CDR1 is WSHSY and CDR2 SAAADI. Between the trimmed V and J ends, which lost 10 bases and 0 bases, there was a span of 13 bases. DNA of the CDR3: TGCGCCACACGGGACGGGAGCTCCTACAATGAGCAGTTCTTC. It translates to CATRDGSSYNEQFF.

This chain joins TRBV12-3 or TRBV12-4 and TRBJ1-2; D may be TRBD1 (5 bases). This CDR3 has 13 amino acids. V gave up 1 base and J gave up 6 bases, with 9 bases separating them. CDR3 sequence: CASSLDRQHGYTF. The CDR3 coding sequence is TGTGCCAGCAGTTTAGACCGACAGCATGGCTACACCTTC.

V is TRBV7-3 and J is TRBJ2-3; the D is unclear. Germline V gene lookup returns CDR1 SGHTA and CDR2 FQGTGA. This CDR3 is built from 14 residues. Deletions cut 1 base from V and 4 bases from J, with 9 bases between. The chain's CDR3 is CASSLMGQADTQYF. The CDR3 DNA reads as TGTGCCAGCAGCTTAATGGGCCAAGCAGATACGCAGTATTTT. The whole variable domain, filled in from reference TRBV7-3 and TRBJ2-3, reads GAGVSQTPSNKVTEKGKYVELRCDPISGHTALYWYRQSLGQGPEFLIYFQGTGAADDSGLPNDRFFAVRPEGSVSTLKIQRTERGDSAVYLCASSLMGQADTQYFGPGTRLTVL.

In this sample, this clone turned up once. V usage is TRBV3-1 (or the pseudogene TRBV3-2) and J usage is TRBJ2-5; no clear D gene. The germline CDR1 and CDR2 sequences are LGHDT and YNNKEL (reference sequence). V was cut by 1 base and J by 5 bases, with 5 bases left in between. CDR3 length equals 12 residues. Here the CDR3 DNA reads TGTGCCAGCAGCCAAGTACCGGAGACCCAGTACTTC. Its protein is CASSQVPETQYF.

This clone occurred a few times. The chain joins TRBV28 to TRBJ1-6; D gene ambiguous. The CDR3 has 13 amino acids. CDR1 and CDR2 from the germline V gene are MDHEN and SYDVKM. With 10 bases removed from V and 0 bases from J, the gap between germline ends came to 7 bases. CDR3 sequence: CATLSSYNSPLHF. CDR3 DNA sequence: TGTGCCACCCTGAGCTCCTATAATTCACCCCTCCACTTT.

The V and J genes are TRBV24-1 and TRBJ2-5, with TRBD2 matching over 13 bases. In germline, CDR1 is KGHDR, CDR2 SFDVKD. V was clipped by 6 bases and J by 4 bases; unmatched bases: 4. The CDR3 has 15 residues. The CDR3 DNA follows: TGTGCCACCAGTCATAGGACTAGCGGGAGAGAGACCCAGTACTTC. Its protein product is CATSHRTSGRETQYF.

The CDR3 coding sequence is TGTGCCAGCAGGCCTTTAGCGGTATTAAACTATGGGGGTAACATTCAGTACTTC. Translated: CASRPLAVLNYGGNIQYF. The chain recombines TRBV27 with TRBJ2-4; D possibly corresponds to TRBD2 (6 bases). CDR1 and CDR2 from the germline V gene are MNHEY and SMNVEV (reference sequence). With 6 bases removed from V and 7 bases from J, the gap between germline ends came to 28 bases. This CDR3 region has 18 residues.

The CDR3 DNA follows: TGCGCCAGCAGGGGCACAGCCACCGGGGAGCTGTTTTTT. This sequence encodes CASRGTATGELFF. The rearrangement joins TRBV10-1 to TRBJ2-2; the D is unclear. Germline V gene lookup returns CDR1 WNHNN and CDR2 SYGVQD (reference sequence). Trimming left V 6 bases short and J 4 bases short, with 9 bases between. The CDR3 is made up of 13 amino acids.

The rearrangement links TRBV18 to TRBJ2-7; D call uncertain. Germline loops: CDR1 KGHSH, CDR2 LQKENI. The V and J ends lost 4 bases and 7 bases respectively, with 14 bases between them. The CDR3 is 13 residues long. The CDR3 sequence: CASSQDHFGEQYF. The CDR3 DNA follows: TGTGCCAGCTCACAGGACCACTTTGGAGAGCAGTACTTC.

This chain joins TRBV18 and TRBJ1-6, with D maybe TRBD1 (6 bases). Looked up from germline, CDR1 is KGHSH and CDR2 is LQKENI. Trimming took 3 bases from V and 10 from J, leaving 16 bases between them. The CDR3 runs to 15 residues. The CDR3 here is CASSPVTGAESPLHF. The DNA of the CDR3 is TGTGCCAGCTCACCGGTCACGGGGGCCGAATCACCCCTCCACTTT.